The sequence of this T cell receptor (beta chain) was determined in a study of shared clonotypes between healthy human individuals. Here immunoSEQ multiplex PCR was the method, and the copy in TCRdb shows in-frame clones only, minus some. The sample lists 750,000 to 1,000,000 clones; over 90% were seen once. Per the germline V gene, CDR1 is SGHAT and CDR2 is FQNNGV. Deletions cut 1 base from V and 8 bases from J, with 18 bases between. The CDR3 contains 16 residues. Terminally differentiated effector memory CD45RA+ cells were excluded by CCR7 positive selection of CD45RO-negative cells. The rearrangement joins TRBV11-2 to TRBJ2-1; D may be TRBD2 (5 bases). Material: naive CD8+ T cells sorted from blood. The clonotype originates from a man aged 30-40 years in good health. CDR3 in amino acids: CASSLGGRWKRDEQFF. CDR3 nucleotides: TGTGCCAGCAGCTTAGGGGGTCGGTGGAAGAGGGATGAGCAGTTCTTC. The variable domain in full, completed from reference TRBV11-2 and TRBJ2-1, reads EAGVAQSPRYKIIEKRQSVAFWCNPISGHATLYWYQQILGQGPKLLIQFQNNGVVDDSQLPKDRFSAERLKGVDSTLKIQPAKLEDSAVYLCASSLGGRWKRDEQFFGPGTRLTVL.